This T cell receptor beta chain was recorded in a study of shared clonotypes between healthy human individuals. Germline CDR1 reads MDHEN; CDR2 reads SYDVKM. The CDR3 runs to 15 residues. Unmatched junction bases numbered 7, after V lost 6 bases and J lost 3 bases. Sequencing was performed with immunoSEQ multiplex PCR; in TCRdb, only in-frame clones are kept and a portion is missing. Found here are under 850,000 clones, roughly 72% of them singletons; the top ten hold approximately 1.7%. This receptor was identified in a woman in her 30s in good health. Sequenced: memory CD4+ T cells sorted from blood. Subset: CD45RA-negative fraction. The rearrangement uses TRBV28 and TRBJ1-3; 8 nucleotides match TRBD1. The CDR3 protein is CASSLQGEYGNTIYF. In DNA, the CDR3 is TGTGCCAGCAGCCTACAGGGGGAGTATGGAAACACCATATATTTT.